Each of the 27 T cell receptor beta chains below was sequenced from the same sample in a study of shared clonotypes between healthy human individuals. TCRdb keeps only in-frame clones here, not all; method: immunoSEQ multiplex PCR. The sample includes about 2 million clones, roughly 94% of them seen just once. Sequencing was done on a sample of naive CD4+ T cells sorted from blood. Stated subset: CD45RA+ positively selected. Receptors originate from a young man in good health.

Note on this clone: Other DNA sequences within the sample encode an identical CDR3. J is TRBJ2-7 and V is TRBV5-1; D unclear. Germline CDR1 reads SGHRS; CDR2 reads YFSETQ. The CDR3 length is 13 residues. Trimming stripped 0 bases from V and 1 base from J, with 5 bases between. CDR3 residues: CASSLAPSYEQYF. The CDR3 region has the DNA TGCGCCAGCAGCTTGGCCCCTTCCTACGAGCAGTACTTC.

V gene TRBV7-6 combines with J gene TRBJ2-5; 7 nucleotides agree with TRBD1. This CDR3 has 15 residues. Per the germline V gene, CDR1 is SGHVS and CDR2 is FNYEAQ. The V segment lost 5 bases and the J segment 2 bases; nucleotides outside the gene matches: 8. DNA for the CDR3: TGTGCCAGCAGCCGGGGACAGACGATACAAGAGACCCAGTACTTC. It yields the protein CASSRGQTIQETQYF.

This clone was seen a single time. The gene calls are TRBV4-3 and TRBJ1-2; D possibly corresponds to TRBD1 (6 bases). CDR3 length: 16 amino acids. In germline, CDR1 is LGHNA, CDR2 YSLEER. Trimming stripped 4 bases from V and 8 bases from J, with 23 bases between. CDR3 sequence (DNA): TGCGCCAGCAGCCGCGAGGATGGGGGCGCGGGGGGAGGCTACACCTTC. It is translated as CASSREDGGAGGGYTF.

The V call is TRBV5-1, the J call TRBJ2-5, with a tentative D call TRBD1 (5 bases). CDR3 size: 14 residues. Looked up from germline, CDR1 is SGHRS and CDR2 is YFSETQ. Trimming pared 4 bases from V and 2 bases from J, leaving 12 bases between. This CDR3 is CASSRVTGQETQYF. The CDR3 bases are TGCGCCAGCAGCCGCGTAACAGGTCAAGAGACCCAGTACTTC.

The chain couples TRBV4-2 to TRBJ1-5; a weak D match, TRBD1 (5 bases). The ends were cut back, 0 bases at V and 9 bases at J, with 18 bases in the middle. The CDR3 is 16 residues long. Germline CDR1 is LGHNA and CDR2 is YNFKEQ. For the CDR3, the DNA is TGTGCCAGCAGCCAAGATTGGACAACAACGCCCTTGCCCCAGCATTTT. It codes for CASSQDWTTTPLPQHF.

This chain's CDR3 is CASSRQGLYF. The CDR3 nucleotides are TGTGCCAGCAGTCGACAGGGGCTGTACTTC. The rearrangement links TRBV28 to TRBJ2-7, with TRBD1 identical over 8 bases. Germline loops: CDR1 MDHEN, CDR2 SYDVKM. V was clipped by 5 bases and J by 12 bases; unmatched bases: 3. The CDR3 has 10 residues.

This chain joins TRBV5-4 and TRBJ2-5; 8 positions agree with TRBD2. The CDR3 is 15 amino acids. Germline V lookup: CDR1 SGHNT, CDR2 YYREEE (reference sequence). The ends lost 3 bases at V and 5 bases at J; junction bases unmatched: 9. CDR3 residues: CASSSLGLADETQYF. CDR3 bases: TGTGCCAGCAGCTCCCTTGGACTAGCCGATGAGACCCAGTACTTC. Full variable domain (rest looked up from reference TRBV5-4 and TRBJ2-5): ETGVTQSPTHLIKTRGQQVTLRCSSQSGHNTVSWYQQALGQGPQFIFQYYREEENGRGNFPPRFSGLQFPNYSSELNVNALELDDSALYLCASSSLGLADETQYFGPGTRLLVL.

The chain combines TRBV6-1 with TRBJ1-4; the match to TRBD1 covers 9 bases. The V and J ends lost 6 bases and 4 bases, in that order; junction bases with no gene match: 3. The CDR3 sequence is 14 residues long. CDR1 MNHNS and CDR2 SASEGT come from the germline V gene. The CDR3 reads CASRDRGINEKLFF. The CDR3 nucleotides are TGTGCCAGCAGGGACAGGGGTATTAATGAAAAACTGTTTTTT.

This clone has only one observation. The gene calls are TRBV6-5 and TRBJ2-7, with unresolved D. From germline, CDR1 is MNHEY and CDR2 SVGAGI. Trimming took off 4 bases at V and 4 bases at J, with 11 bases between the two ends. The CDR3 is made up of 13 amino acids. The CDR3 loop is CASSLTLGYEQYF. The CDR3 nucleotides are TGTGCCAGCAGTTTGACTCTTGGGTACGAGCAGTACTTC.

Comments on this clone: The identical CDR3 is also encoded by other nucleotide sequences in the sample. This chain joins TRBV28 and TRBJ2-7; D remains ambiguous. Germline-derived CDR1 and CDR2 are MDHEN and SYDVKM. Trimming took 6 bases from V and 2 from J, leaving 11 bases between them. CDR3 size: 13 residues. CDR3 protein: CASSLTGTYEQYF. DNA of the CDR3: TGTGCCAGCAGCCTCACGGGTACCTACGAGCAGTACTTC. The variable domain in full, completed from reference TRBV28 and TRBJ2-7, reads DVKVTQSSRYLVKRTGEKVFLECVQDMDHENMFWYRQDPGLGLRLIYFSYDVKMKEKGDIPEGYSVSREKKERFSLILESASTNQTSMYLCASSLTGTYEQYFGPGTRLTVT.

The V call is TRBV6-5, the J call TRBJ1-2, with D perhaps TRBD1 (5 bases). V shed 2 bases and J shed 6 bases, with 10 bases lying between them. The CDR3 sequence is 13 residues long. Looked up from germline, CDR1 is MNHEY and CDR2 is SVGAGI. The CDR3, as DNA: TGTGCCAGCAGTTACCTTGCGACAGATGGCTACACCTTC. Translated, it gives CASSYLATDGYTF.

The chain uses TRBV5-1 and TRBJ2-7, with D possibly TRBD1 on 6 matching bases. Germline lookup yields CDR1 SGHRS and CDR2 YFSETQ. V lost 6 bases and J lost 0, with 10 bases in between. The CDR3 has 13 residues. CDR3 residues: CASTGTSSYEQYF. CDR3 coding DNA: TGCGCCAGCACCGGGACATCCTCCTACGAGCAGTACTTC.

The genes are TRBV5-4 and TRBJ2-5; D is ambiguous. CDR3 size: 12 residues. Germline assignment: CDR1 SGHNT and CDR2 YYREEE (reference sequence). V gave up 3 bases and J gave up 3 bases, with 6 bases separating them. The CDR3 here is CASSSVKETQYF. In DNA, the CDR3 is TGTGCCAGCAGCTCCGTAAAAGAGACCCAGTACTTC.

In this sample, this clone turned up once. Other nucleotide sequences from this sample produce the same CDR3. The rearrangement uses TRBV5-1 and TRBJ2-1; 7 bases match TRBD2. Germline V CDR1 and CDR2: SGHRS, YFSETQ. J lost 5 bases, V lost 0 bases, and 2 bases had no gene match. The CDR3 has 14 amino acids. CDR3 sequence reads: CASSLGGSNNEQFF. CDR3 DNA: TGCGCCAGCAGCTTGGGCGGGAGCAACAATGAGCAGTTCTTC.

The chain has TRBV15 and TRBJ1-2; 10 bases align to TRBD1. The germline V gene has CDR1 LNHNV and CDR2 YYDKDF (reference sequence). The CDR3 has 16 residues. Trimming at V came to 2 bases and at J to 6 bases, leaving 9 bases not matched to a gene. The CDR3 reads CATSRPRTGGFDGYTF. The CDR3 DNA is TGTGCCACCAGCAGACCCCGGACAGGGGGGTTCGATGGCTACACCTTC.

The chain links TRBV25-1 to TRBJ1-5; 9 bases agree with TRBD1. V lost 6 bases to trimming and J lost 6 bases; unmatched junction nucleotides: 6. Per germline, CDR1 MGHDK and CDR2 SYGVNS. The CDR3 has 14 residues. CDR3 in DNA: TGTGCCAGCAGAGCACAGGGGGCTGGTCAGCCCCAGCATTTT. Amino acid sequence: CASRAQGAGQPQHF. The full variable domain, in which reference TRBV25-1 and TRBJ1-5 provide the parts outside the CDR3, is EADIYQTPRYLVIGTGKKITLECSQTMGHDKMYWYQQDPGMELHLIHYSYGVNSTEKGDLSSESTVSRIRTEHFPLTLESARPSHTSQYLCASRAQGAGQPQHFGDGTRLSIL.

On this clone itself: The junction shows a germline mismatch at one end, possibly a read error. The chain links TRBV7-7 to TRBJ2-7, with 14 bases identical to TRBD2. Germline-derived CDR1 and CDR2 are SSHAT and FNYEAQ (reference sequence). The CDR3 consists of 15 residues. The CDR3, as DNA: TGTGCTAGCAGCGACGGACTAGCGGGGGGAAACGAGCAGTACTTC. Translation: CASSDGLAGGNEQYF.

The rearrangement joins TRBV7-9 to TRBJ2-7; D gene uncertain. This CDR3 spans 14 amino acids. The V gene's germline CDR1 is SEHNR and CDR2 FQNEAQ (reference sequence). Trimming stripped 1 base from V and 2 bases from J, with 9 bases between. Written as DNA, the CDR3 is TGTGCCAGCAGCTTAGTCGGTCAAGCCTACGAGCAGTACTTC. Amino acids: CASSLVGQAYEQYF.

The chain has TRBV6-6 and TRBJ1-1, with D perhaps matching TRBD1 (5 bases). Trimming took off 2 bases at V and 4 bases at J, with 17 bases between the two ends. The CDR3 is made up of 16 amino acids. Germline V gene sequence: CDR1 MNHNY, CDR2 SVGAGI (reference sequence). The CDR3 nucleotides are TGTGCCAGCAGTTACAGCCTAGGGGCTAGGGGCACTGAAGCTTTCTTT. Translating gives CASSYSLGARGTEAFF.

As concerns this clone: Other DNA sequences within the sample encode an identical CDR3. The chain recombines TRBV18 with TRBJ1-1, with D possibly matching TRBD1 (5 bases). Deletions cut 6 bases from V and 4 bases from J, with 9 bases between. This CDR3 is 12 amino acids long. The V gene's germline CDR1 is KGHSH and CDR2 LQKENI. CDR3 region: CASSPGVTEAFF. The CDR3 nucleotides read TGTGCCAGCTCCCCGGGGGTCACTGAAGCTTTCTTT.

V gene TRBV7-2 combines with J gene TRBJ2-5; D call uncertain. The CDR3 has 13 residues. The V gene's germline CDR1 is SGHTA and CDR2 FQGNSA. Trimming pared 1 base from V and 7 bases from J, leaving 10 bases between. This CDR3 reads CASSLGLSGTQYF. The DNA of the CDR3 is TGTGCCAGCAGCTTAGGGCTGTCGGGGACCCAGTACTTC.

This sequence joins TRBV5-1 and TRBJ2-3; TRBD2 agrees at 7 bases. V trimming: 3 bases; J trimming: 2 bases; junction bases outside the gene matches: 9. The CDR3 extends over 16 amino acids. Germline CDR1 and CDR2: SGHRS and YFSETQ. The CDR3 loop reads CASSSQPSGYTDTQYF. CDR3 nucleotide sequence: TGCGCCAGCAGCTCTCAGCCTAGCGGATACACAGATACGCAGTATTTT.

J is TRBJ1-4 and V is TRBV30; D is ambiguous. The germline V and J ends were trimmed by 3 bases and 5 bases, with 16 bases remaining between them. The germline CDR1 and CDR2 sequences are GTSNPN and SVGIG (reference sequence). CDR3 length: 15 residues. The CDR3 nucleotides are TGTGCCTGGAGAAAGCGGGCCTACTCGAATGAAAAACTGTTTTTT. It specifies CAWRKRAYSNEKLFF.

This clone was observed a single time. The CDR3 loop reads CASSSGNSYNEQFF. The CDR3 nucleotides are TGTGCCAGCAGCTCAGGGAACTCCTACAATGAGCAGTTCTTC. The chain recombines TRBV7-8 with TRBJ2-1; a weak D match, TRBD1 (5 bases). The germline V gene encodes CDR1 SGHVS and CDR2 FQNEAQ. V gave up 4 bases and J gave up 0 bases, with 7 bases separating them. The length of the CDR3 is 14 residues.

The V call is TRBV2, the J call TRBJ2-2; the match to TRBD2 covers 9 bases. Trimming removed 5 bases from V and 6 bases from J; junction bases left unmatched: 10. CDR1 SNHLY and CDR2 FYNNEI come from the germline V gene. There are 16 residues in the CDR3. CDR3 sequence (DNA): TGTGCCAGCAGTCTCGAGGCGGGAGGGAGTTCCGGGGAGCTGTTTTTT. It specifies CASSLEAGGSSGELFF.

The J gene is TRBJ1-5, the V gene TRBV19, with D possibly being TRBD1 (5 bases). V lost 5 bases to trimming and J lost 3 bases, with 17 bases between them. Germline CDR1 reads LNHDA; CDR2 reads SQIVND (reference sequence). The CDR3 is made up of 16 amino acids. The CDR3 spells CASSLRGRGPNQPQHF. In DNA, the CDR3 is TGTGCCAGTAGTCTCCGCGGAAGGGGACCCAATCAGCCCCAGCATTTT.

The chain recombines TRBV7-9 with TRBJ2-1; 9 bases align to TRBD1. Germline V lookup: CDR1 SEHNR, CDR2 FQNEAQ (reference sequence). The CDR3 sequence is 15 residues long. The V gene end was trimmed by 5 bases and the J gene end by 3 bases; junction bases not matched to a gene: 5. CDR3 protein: CASSRPGQGYNEQFF. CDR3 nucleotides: TGTGCCAGCAGCAGGCCGGGACAGGGCTACAATGAGCAGTTCTTC.